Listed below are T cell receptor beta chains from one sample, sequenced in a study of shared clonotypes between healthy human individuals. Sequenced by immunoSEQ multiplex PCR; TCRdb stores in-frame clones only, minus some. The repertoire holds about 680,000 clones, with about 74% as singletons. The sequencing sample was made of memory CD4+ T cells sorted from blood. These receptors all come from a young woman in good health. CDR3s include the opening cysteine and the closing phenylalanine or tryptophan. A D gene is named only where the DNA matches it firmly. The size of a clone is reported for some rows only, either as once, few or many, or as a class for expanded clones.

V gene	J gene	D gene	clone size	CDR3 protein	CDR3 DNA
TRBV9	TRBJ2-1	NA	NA	CASSPRLSGQYYNEQFF	TGTGCCAGCAGCCCCCGTTTATCGGGACAATACTACAATGAGCAGTTCTTC
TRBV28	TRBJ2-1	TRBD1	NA	CASSLQPGQGSYNEQFF	TGTGCCAGCAGTTTACAGCCGGGACAGGGGTCCTACAATGAGCAGTTCTTC
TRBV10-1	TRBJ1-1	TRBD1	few	CASSEGQGYTEAFF	TGCGCCAGCAGTGAGGGACAGGGGTACACTGAAGCTTTCTTT
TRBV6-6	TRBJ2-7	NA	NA	CASSFGASSYEQYF	TGTGCCAGCAGTTTTGGGGCCTCCTCCTACGAGCAGTACTTC
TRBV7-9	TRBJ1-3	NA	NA	CASSLMQGTGNTIYF	TGTGCCAGCAGCTTAATGCAAGGGACTGGAAACACCATATATTTT
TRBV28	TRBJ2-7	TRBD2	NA	CASRGGGSYEQYF	TGTGCCAGTCGGGGGGGCGGGAGCTACGAGCAGTACTTC
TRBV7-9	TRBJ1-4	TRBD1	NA	CASSSWTGAREKLFF	TGTGCCAGCAGCTCGTGGACAGGGGCGCGTGAAAAACTGTTTTTT
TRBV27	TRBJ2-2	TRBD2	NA	CASSSYGLAGSGELFF	TGTGCCAGCAGTTCGTACGGACTAGCGGGATCCGGGGAGCTGTTTTTT
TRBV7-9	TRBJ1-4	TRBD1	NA	CASSLGQGRNEKLFF	TGTGCCAGCAGCTTAGGACAGGGGAGAAATGAAAAACTGTTTTTT
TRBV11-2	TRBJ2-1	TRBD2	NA	CASSSALTSRKDNEQFF	TGTGCCAGCAGCTCGGCCCTGACTAGCAGGAAGGACAATGAGCAGTTCTTC
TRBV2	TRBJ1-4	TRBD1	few	CASNPTGALEKLFF	TGTGCCAGCAACCCGACAGGGGCCCTGGAAAAACTGTTTTTT
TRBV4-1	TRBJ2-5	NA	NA	CASSQDRGTEEETQYF	TGCGCCAGCAGCCAAGATCGCGGGACAGAAGAAGAGACCCAGTACTTC
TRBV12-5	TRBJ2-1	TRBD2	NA	CASVNGGGNNEQFF	TGTGCTAGTGTCAACGGGGGGGGAAACAATGAGCAGTTCTTC
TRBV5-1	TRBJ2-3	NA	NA	CASSLAPADTQYF	TGCGCCAGCAGCTTGGCCCCAGCGGATACGCAGTATTTT
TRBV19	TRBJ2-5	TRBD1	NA	CASSDRADQETQYF	TGTGCCAGTTCTGACAGGGCCGACCAAGAGACCCAGTACTTC
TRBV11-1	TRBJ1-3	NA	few	CASSFRVPGNTIYF	TGTGCCAGCAGCTTCAGGGTCCCTGGAAACACCATATATTTT
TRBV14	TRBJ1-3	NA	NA	CASSQVGNTIYF	TGTGCCAGCAGCCAAGTTGGAAACACCATATATTTT
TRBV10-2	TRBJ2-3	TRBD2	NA	CASSGLAVTDTQYF	TGCGCCAGCAGTGGACTAGCGGTCACAGATACGCAGTATTTT
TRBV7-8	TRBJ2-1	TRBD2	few	CASSPSLRAGGLNEQFF	TGTGCCAGCAGCCCCTCCCTCCGGGCGGGAGGGCTCAATGAGCAGTTCTTC
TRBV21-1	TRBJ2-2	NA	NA	CASRRIAGGPNTGELFF	TGTGCCAGCAGAAGGATAGCGGGAGGTCCGAACACCGGGGAGCTGTTTTTT
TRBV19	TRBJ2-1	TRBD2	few	CASSMGTSGYNEQFF	TGTGCCAGTAGTATGGGGACTAGCGGCTACAATGAGCAGTTCTTC
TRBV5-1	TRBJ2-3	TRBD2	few	CASSSNLAGVTDTQYF	TGCGCCAGCAGCTCGAACTTAGCGGGAGTAACAGATACGCAGTATTTT
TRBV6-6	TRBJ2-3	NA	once	CASGPTPTTQYF	TGTGCCAGCGGTCCGACTCCAACTACGCAGTATTTT
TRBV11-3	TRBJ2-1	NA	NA	CASSLGLASHEQFF	TGTGCCAGCAGCTTAGGGCTAGCGAGTCATGAGCAGTTCTTC
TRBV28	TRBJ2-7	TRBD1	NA	CASSSKGQGVSYEQYF	TGTGCCAGCAGTTCGAAGGGACAGGGGGTCTCCTACGAGCAGTACTTC
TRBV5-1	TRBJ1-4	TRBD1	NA	CASSLGQGVGNEKLFF	TGCGCCAGCAGCTTGGGACAGGGCGTCGGTAATGAAAAACTGTTTTTT
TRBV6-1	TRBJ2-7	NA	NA	CASRSFYEQYF	TGTGCCAGCAGGTCCTTCTACGAGCAGTACTTC
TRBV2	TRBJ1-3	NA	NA	CASSEAMGRKSSGNTIYF	TGTGCCAGCAGTGAAGCTATGGGACGGAAGAGCTCTGGAAACACCATATATTTT
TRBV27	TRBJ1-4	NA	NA	CASSSFKHKREKLFF	TGTGCCAGCAGTTCCTTCAAGCATAAGCGAGAAAAACTGTTTTTT
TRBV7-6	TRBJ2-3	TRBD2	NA	CASSFTSGSTDTQYF	TGTGCCAGCAGCTTCACTAGCGGTAGCACAGATACGCAGTATTTT
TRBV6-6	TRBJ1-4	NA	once	CASSYGGSGANEKLFF	TGTGCCAGCAGTTACGGGGGATCCGGAGCTAATGAAAAACTGTTTTTT
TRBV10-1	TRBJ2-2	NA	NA	CASSDSQRDTGELFF	TGCGCCAGCAGTGATAGTCAGCGTGACACCGGGGAGCTGTTTTTT
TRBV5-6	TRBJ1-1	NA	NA	CASSLGDFNTEAFF	TGTGCCAGCAGCTTGGGGGACTTCAACACTGAAGCTTTCTTT
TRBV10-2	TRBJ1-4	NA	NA	CASSDRVPMPEKLFF	TGCGCCAGCAGTGACAGGGTCCCCATGCCGGAAAAACTGTTTTTT
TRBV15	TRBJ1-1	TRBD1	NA	CATSRDRDRYTEAFF	TGTGCCACCAGCAGAGATAGGGACAGATACACTGAAGCTTTCTTT
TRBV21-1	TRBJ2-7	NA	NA	CASSKVIEQDRVSYEQYF	TGTGCCAGCAGCAAAGTTATCGAGCAGGACAGGGTCTCCTACGAGCAGTACTTC
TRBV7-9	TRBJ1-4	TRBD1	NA	CASSSRTGSGEKLFF	TGTGCCAGCAGCTCCCGGACAGGGAGTGGAGAAAAACTGTTTTTT
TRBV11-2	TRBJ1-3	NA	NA	CASSLDAGRAGNTIYF	TGTGCCAGCAGCTTAGATGCGGGGCGGGCTGGAAACACCATATATTTT
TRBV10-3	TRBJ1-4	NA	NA	CAISDRARQRNEKLFF	TGTGCCATCAGTGATCGGGCGAGACAGCGAAATGAAAAACTGTTTTTT
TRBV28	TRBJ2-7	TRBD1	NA	CASSPRTGYVTYEQYF	TGTGCCAGCAGTCCGCGGACAGGGTATGTTACCTACGAGCAGTACTTC
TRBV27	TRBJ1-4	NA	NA	CASSPRALGNEKLFF	TGTGCCAGCAGTCCCCGAGCCCTGGGGAATGAAAAACTGTTTTTT
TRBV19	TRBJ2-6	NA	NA	CASSISTTAIRANVLTF	TGTGCCAGTAGTATCTCAACGACCGCCATTAGGGCCAACGTCCTGACTTTC
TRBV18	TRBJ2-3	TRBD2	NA	CASSRTSGSDTQYF	TGTGCCAGCTCTCGGACTAGCGGGAGTGATACGCAGTATTTT
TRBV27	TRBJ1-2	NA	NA	CASSSGPSWSNYGYTF	TGTGCCAGCAGTTCCGGGCCCAGTTGGTCTAACTATGGCTACACCTTC
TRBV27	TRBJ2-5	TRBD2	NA	CASSLLAGGQETQYF	TGTGCCAGCAGTTTGCTAGCGGGAGGGCAAGAGACCCAGTACTTC
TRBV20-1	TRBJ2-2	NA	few	CSARNTGELFF	TGCAGTGCTCGAAACACCGGGGAGCTGTTTTTT
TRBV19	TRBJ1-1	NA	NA	CASSMGWQGAGSEAFF	TGTGCCAGTAGTATGGGCTGGCAGGGAGCTGGGTCTGAAGCTTTCTTT
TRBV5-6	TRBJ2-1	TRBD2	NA	CASSKGTSGYNEQFF	TGTGCCAGCAGCAAAGGGACTAGCGGATACAATGAGCAGTTCTTC
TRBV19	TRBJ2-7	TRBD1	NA	CASSLPGTGLNEQYF	TGTGCCAGTAGTTTACCCGGGACAGGGTTGAACGAGCAGTACTTC
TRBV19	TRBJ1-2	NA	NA	CASSPGVGYGYTF	TGTGCCAGTAGTCCAGGGGTAGGCTATGGCTACACCTTC
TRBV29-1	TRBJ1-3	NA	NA	CSVEENADTIYF	TGCAGCGTTGAAGAGAATGCGGACACCATATATTTT
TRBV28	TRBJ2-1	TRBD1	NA	CASRSWGDRVKNEQFF	TGTGCCAGCAGGTCCTGGGGGGACAGGGTAAAAAATGAGCAGTTCTTC